One T cell receptor (beta chain) is described in this entry. Its target antigen remains unknown. No base qualities exist here, and no much larger clone lies one base off it. The CDR3 numbers 16 residues from cysteine through phenylalanine. Here the CDR3 DNA is all that survives: 48 bases in frame from base 1. Trimming removed 0 bases from V and 1 base from J; the gene matches leave 6 bases unexplained. CDR1 SGHDT and CDR2 YYEEEE are derived from the germline V gene. These data originate in a study of radiotherapy plus CTLA-4 blockade in lung cancer (dated by TCRdb to the late 2010s). Looking at the study overall: Among the enrolled patients, about 20% had an objective response, and about 29% reached disease control.

Broad study findings and their caveats: TCR clones derived from tumors expanded in peripheral blood after treatment with radiotherapy and ipilimumab. Increased serum interferon-beta after radiation, together with early dynamic changes in blood T cell clones, were reported to be the strongest predictors of response.

Library method: the immunoSEQ multiplex PCR assay. The immuneACCESS repertoire file appears here via TCRdb, limited to in-frame rearrangements. These files lack a portion of the clones; in checked studies, under half of the deficit traces to unresolved V genes, and the cause of the others is not known. This sample is represented by some 15,000 clones; roughly 86% of them were singletons. Around an eighth of the sample comes from the top ten. In this study, focal radiation therapy paired with CTLA-4 blockade (ipilimumab) was tested in patients who had chemo-refractory metastatic non-small-cell lung cancer.

Here the chain combines TRBV5-6 and TRBJ2-5, and TRBD2 matches 7 of the central bases. The receptor's source is a human donor with non-small cell lung cancer that progressed on radiotherapy plus ipilimumab. Some clones in this sample may be carry-over from other donors' samples. The sample here was peripheral blood, taken from a patient treated with radiotherapy plus ipilimumab. The DNA reads as follows: TGTGCCAGCAGCTTGGATCGCCTAGCGGCCCAAGAGACCCAGTACTTC. Translated, it gives CASSLDRLAAQETQYF.